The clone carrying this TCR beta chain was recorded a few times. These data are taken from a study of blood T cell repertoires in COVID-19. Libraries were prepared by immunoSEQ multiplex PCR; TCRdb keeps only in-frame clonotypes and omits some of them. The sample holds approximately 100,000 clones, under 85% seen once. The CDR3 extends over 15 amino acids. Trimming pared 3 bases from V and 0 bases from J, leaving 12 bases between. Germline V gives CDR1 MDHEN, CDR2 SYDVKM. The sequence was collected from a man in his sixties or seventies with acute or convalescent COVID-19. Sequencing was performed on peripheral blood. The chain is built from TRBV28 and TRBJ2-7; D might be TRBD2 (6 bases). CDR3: CASSLASVSSYEQYF. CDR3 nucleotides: TGTGCCAGCAGTTTGGCTAGCGTCAGCTCCTACGAGCAGTACTTC.